These 18 T cell receptor beta chains originate from one sample sequenced in a study of shared clonotypes between healthy human individuals. The naive CD8 population came from CD45RO-negative cells selected for CCR7, without terminally differentiated effector memory CD45RA+ cells. The assay was immunoSEQ multiplex PCR, and TCRdb's table has in-frame clones only and misses some. Of roughly 2 million clones listed, about 95% were seen once; the top ten hold around 1.1%. Sequencing was performed on naive CD8+ T cells sorted from blood. These receptors were collected from a man younger than 35 in good health.

V is TRBV14 and J is TRBJ2-1, with a weak D call TRBD1 (5 bases). The CDR3 runs to 12 residues. In germline, CDR1 is SGHDN, CDR2 FVKESK. Between the trimmed V and J ends, which lost 2 bases and 8 bases, there was a span of 7 bases. The CDR3 spells CASSQNRYEQFF. The CDR3 coding sequence is TGTGCCAGCAGCCAAAACAGGTATGAGCAGTTCTTC.

As regards this clone: Different DNA sequences within this sample yield the same CDR3. The V call is TRBV6-5, the J call TRBJ2-2; D is possibly TRBD2 (5 bases). V was trimmed by 2 bases and J by 1 base, leaving 8 bases between them. The CDR3 consists of 15 residues. Germline V gene sequence: CDR1 MNHEY, CDR2 SVGAGI. CDR3: CASSYTGLNTGELFF. The CDR3 DNA follows: TGTGCCAGCAGTTACACCGGACTGAACACCGGGGAGCTGTTTTTT.

The gene calls are TRBV6-5 and TRBJ2-3; TRBD1 aligns across 11 bases. V shed 2 bases and J 5 bases; nucleotides not matched to a gene: 3. CDR1 is MNHEY, CDR2 SVGAGI, per germline. This CDR3 region has 15 residues. This chain's CDR3 is CASSYDGTGGDTQYF. The CDR3 region has the DNA TGTGCCAGCAGTTACGATGGGACAGGGGGAGATACGCAGTATTTT.

The V gene is TRBV4-1, the J gene TRBJ2-3; D might be TRBD2 (6 bases). Trimming took off 0 bases at V and 4 bases at J, with 14 bases between the two ends. Per germline, CDR1 MGHRA and CDR2 YSYEKL. This CDR3 has 16 amino acids. CDR3 nucleotide sequence: TGCGCCAGCAGCCAAGAGCAGGGACTTGACGCAGATACGCAGTATTTT. It is translated as CASSQEQGLDADTQYF.

The chain has TRBV7-2 and TRBJ2-3; 9 bases are a match to TRBD2. The length of the CDR3 is 16 residues. V was pared by 1 base and J by 11 bases, with 13 bases of the junction left unmatched. The germline CDR1 and CDR2 sequences are SGHTA and FQGNSA. For the CDR3, the DNA is TGTGCCAGCAGCTTAGGGCTAGCGGGGATCTTGGTTGGGCAGTATTTT. Translating gives CASSLGLAGILVGQYF.

V usage is TRBV5-6 and J usage is TRBJ2-1, with 8 bases lining up with TRBD2. V shed 0 bases and J 6 bases; nucleotides not matched to a gene: 5. The CDR3 consists of 15 residues. Looked up from germline, CDR1 is SGHDT and CDR2 is YYEEEE. CDR3 nucleotide sequence: TGTGCCAGCAGCTTGGAGACTAGCGTTGCCAATGAGCAGTTCTTC. It yields the protein CASSLETSVANEQFF.

The chain employs TRBV6-5 and TRBJ1-5, with D possibly matching TRBD1 (6 bases). There are 12 residues in the CDR3. Per germline, CDR1 MNHEY and CDR2 SVGAGI. V was pared by 8 bases and J by 6 bases, with 11 bases between. The DNA of the CDR3 is TGTGCCAGCCCTACAGGGTCTCAGCCCCAGCATTTT. As protein: CASPTGSQPQHF.

This chain links TRBV7-2 with TRBJ2-7; D possibly corresponds to TRBD1 (5 bases). This CDR3 spans 14 amino acids. Germline CDR1 SGHTA, CDR2 FQGNSA. The V and J ends lost 2 bases and 4 bases respectively, with 12 bases between them. The CDR3 DNA reads TGTGCCAGCAGCTTAATTGGTCCAGGGTACGAGCAGTACTTC. Its protein is CASSLIGPGYEQYF. The whole variable domain, filled in from reference TRBV7-2 and TRBJ2-7, reads GAGVSQSPSNKVTEKGKDVELRCDPISGHTALYWYRQSLGQGLEFLIYFQGNSAPDKSGLPSDRFSAERTGGSVSTLTIQRTQQEDSAVYLCASSLIGPGYEQYFGPGTRLTVT.

This sequence joins TRBV29-1 and TRBJ2-3; 9 positions match TRBD1. With V trimmed by 5 bases and J by 3 bases, 3 bases remained unmatched. CDR3 length: 13 residues. The V gene's germline CDR1 is SQVTM and CDR2 ANQGSEA. CDR3 in DNA: TGCAGCGTTCCTGGACAGGGGACAGATACGCAGTATTTT. Encoded protein: CSVPGQGTDTQYF.

The chain is built from TRBV7-2 and TRBJ2-7; D may correspond to TRBD1 or TRBD2 (6 bases each). The CDR3 loop spans 16 amino acids. Germline assignment: CDR1 SGHTA and CDR2 FQGNSA. V lost 1 base and J lost 2, with 15 bases in between. CDR3 nucleotides: TGTGCCAGCAGCTTAGTTGGGGGCGGGGTTGCCTACGAGCAGTACTTC. It codes for CASSLVGGGVAYEQYF.

As for this clone: Distinct nucleotide sequences in the sample also encode this CDR3. The chain is built from TRBV4-1 and TRBJ1-1; possibly TRBD1 for D (5 bases). Between the trimmed V and J ends, which lost 4 bases and 2 bases, there was a span of 11 bases. The CDR3 has 14 amino acids. Germline loops: CDR1 MGHRA, CDR2 YSYEKL. As DNA, the CDR3 is TGCGCCAGCAGCCCCGGGGCGCTTAACACTGAAGCTTTCTTT. It is translated as CASSPGALNTEAFF.

The chain recombines TRBV11-2 with TRBJ2-1; TRBD1 agrees at 7 bases. The junction had 7 bases not matched to a gene; V was cut back by 2 bases and J by 3 bases. The CDR3 totals 16 residues. In germline, CDR1 is SGHAT, CDR2 FQNNGV. In nucleotides, the CDR3 is TGTGCCAGCAGCTTAAGTGGGACAGCAATCTACAATGAGCAGTTCTTC. This gives the protein CASSLSGTAIYNEQFF.

Details on this clone: This sample also contains other DNA sequences that code for the same CDR3. The J gene is TRBJ2-7, the V gene TRBV14; 8 nucleotides align to TRBD2. This CDR3 comprises 14 residues. CDR1 and CDR2 (germline): SGHDN, FVKESK. V was pared by 4 bases and J by 0 bases, with 2 bases of the junction left unmatched. Here the CDR3 DNA reads TGTGCCAGCAGCCCCGGACTAGCCTCCTACGAGCAGTACTTC. Its protein product is CASSPGLASYEQYF.

V usage is TRBV14 and J usage is TRBJ2-1; D may correspond to TRBD1 or TRBD2 (5 bases each). This CDR3 comprises 13 residues. Looked up from germline, CDR1 is SGHDN and CDR2 is FVKESK. With 1 base removed from V and 8 bases from J, the gap between germline ends came to 9 bases. CDR3 loop: CASSQAMGHEQFF. The CDR3 region has the DNA TGTGCCAGCAGCCAAGCTATGGGACATGAGCAGTTCTTC. The full variable domain, rest sourced from reference TRBV14 and TRBJ2-1, is EAGVTQFPSHSVIEKGQTVTLRCDPISGHDNLYWYRRVMGKEIKFLLHFVKESKQDESGMPNNRFLAERTGGTYSTLKVQPAELEDSGVYFCASSQAMGHEQFFGPGTRLTVL.

Details on this clone: Other DNA sequences in the sample encode the same CDR3. The rearrangement uses TRBV29-1 and TRBJ1-1; D is unclear. The CDR3 runs to 14 residues. The V gene lost 2 bases and the J gene lost 1 base, with 11 bases spanning the gap. Germline V gene sequence: CDR1 SQVTM, CDR2 ANQGSEA. CDR3 loop: CSVETPWANTEAFF. The CDR3 DNA sequence: TGCAGCGTTGAAACCCCCTGGGCGAACACTGAAGCTTTCTTT. Full variable domain (rest looked up from reference TRBV29-1 and TRBJ1-1): SAVISQKPSRDICQRGTSLTIQCQVDSQVTMMFWYRQQPGQSLTLIATANQGSEATYESGFVIDKFPISRPNLTFSTLTVSNMSPEDSSIYLCSVETPWANTEAFFGQGTRLTVV.

The chain carries TRBV2 and TRBJ2-7; possible D gene TRBD2, 5 bases. Germline V gives CDR1 SNHLY, CDR2 FYNNEI. The CDR3 has 12 amino acids. The V end was cut by 7 bases, the J end by 2 bases, with 9 bases between. CDR3 loop: CASIGETYEQYF. DNA for the CDR3: TGTGCCAGCATTGGGGAGACCTACGAGCAGTACTTC.

Points on this clone: Other DNA sequences of this sample code for an identical CDR3. The chain is built from TRBV4-1 and TRBJ2-2, with a weak D call TRBD2 (6 bases). The ends were cut back, 0 bases at V and 6 bases at J, with 8 bases in the middle. The germline gives CDR1 MGHRA, CDR2 YSYEKL. This CDR3 is built from 14 residues. The CDR3 region is CASSQDREAGELFF. The CDR3 DNA is TGCGCCAGCAGCCAAGACAGGGAGGCCGGGGAGCTGTTTTTT.

The chain joins TRBV5-1 to TRBJ1-1; D unresolved. The V end was cut by 0 bases, the J end by 4 bases, with 10 bases between. Germline V CDR1 and CDR2: SGHRS, YFSETQ. The CDR3 has 14 residues. CDR3 protein: CASSLGPGSTEAFF. CDR3 bases: TGCGCCAGCAGCTTGGGCCCGGGGAGCACTGAAGCTTTCTTT.